This T cell receptor (beta chain) was observed in a study of cytomegalovirus exposure and HLA in healthy donors. General study results and limits: It was confirmed in vitro that a few of the CMV-associated chains were specific for CMV antigens. The authors enumerated over 150 TCR beta chains as linked to cytomegalovirus.

A multiplex PCR was run with 60 Vbeta primers and 13 Jbeta primers. Clones were read by immunoSEQ multiplex PCR, and TCRdb kept only the in-frame ones, dropping some. The sample records 150,000 or so clones, 80% being singletons. Though nominally healthy at sampling, donors likely had unrecorded immune exposures. This clone was seen a handful of times. Its target is not known. This sequence was found in a woman in her forties in good health and CMV-seropositive. Sequencing was carried out using PBMCs.

In nucleotides, the CDR3 is TGTGCCACCAGCAGAGGGGTAGCGGGAAACTCCTACAATGAGCAGTTCTTC. Its protein is CATSRGVAGNSYNEQFF. V usage is TRBV15 and J usage is TRBJ2-1; 8 bases align to TRBD2. CDR3 length equals 17 residues. Trimming cost V 1 base and J 0 bases; bases outside gene matches: 5. CDR1 and CDR2 (germline): LNHNV, YYDKDF (reference sequence).